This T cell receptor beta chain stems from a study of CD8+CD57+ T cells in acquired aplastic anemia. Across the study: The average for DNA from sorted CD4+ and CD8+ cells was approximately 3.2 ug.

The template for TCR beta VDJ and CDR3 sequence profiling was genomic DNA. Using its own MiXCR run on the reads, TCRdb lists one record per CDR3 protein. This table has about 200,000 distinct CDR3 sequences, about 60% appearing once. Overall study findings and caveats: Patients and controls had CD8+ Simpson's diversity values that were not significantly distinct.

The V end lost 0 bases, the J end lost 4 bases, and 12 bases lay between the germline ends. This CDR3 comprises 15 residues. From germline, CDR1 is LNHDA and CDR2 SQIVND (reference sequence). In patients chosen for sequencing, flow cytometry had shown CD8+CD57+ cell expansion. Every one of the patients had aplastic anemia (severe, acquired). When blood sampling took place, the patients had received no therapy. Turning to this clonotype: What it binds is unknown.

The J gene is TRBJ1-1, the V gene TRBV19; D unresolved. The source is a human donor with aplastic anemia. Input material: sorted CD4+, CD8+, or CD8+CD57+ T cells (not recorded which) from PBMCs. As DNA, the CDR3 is TGTGCCAGTAGTATAGACAGTGTATCAGGCACTGAAGCTTTCTTT. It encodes CASSIDSVSGTEAFF.